This entry lists 16 T cell receptor beta chains sequenced from one sample in a study of blood T cell repertoires in COVID-19. TCRdb's copy holds only in-frame clones and misses some; the assay was immunoSEQ multiplex PCR. The sample yields a few hundred thousand clones, about 90% seen once. The sample taken for sequencing was peripheral blood. The receptor set was obtained from a woman between 35 and 50 years old with COVID-19, enrolled during active disease.

This chain connects TRBV3-1 (or the pseudogene TRBV3-2) to TRBJ2-3, with 7 positions matching TRBD1. CDR1 is LGHDT and CDR2 is YNNKEL in the germline V gene (reference sequence). The CDR3 has 15 residues. Unmatched junction bases numbered 6, after V lost 4 bases and J lost 2 bases. The CDR3 DNA reads TGTGCCAGCAGCCCTAGAACAGGGGCCACAGATACGCAGTATTTT. This encodes CASSPRTGATDTQYF.

The rearrangement uses TRBV2 and TRBJ1-4; D ambiguous. Trimming took 8 bases from V and 4 from J, leaving 17 bases between them. CDR3 size: 15 residues. The germline V gene encodes CDR1 SNHLY and CDR2 FYNNEI. The CDR3, as DNA: TGTGCCAGCTTCAACAAGGGAGGTTATAATGAAAAACTGTTTTTT. Its translation: CASFNKGGYNEKLFF. Filled out from reference TRBV2 and TRBJ1-4, the complete variable domain reads EPEVTQTPSHQVTQMGQEVILRCVPISNHLYFYWYRQILGQKVEFLVSFYNNEISEKSEIFDDQFSVERPDGSNFTLKIRSTKLEDSAMYFCASFNKGGYNEKLFFGSGTQLSVL.

The chain uses TRBV6-4 and TRBJ1-6; tentatively, D is TRBD1 (5 bases). The CDR3 has 15 residues. Trimming took 3 bases from V and 10 from J, leaving 16 bases between them. In germline, CDR1 is MRHNA, CDR2 SNTAGT. The CDR3 reads CASSEGVPRGSPLHF. CDR3 nucleotide sequence: TGTGCCAGCAGTGAAGGGGTCCCTCGCGGATCACCCCTCCACTTT.

The chain is built from TRBV6-2 or TRBV6-3 and TRBJ1-1; TRBD1 matches 7 bases. The CDR3 totals 15 residues. Germline-derived CDR1 and CDR2 are MNHEY and SVGEGT. The trim removed 2 bases at V and 7 bases at J, leaving 10 bases unmatched. DNA of the CDR3: TGTGCCAGCAGTTACGGTTTTGGAAGACAGGGTGAAGCTTTCTTT. Translation: CASSYGFGRQGEAFF.

J is TRBJ2-5 and V is TRBV27; D perhaps matches TRBD2 (6 bases). Per the germline V gene, CDR1 is MNHEY and CDR2 is SMNVEV (reference sequence). Trimming stripped 4 bases from V and 5 bases from J, with 14 bases between. The CDR3 spans 14 residues. The DNA for the CDR3 is TGTGCCAGCAGTTACGCGATTGGAGGGGAGACCCAGTACTTC. This gives the protein CASSYAIGGETQYF.

This chain uses TRBV5-1 with TRBJ1-6, with TRBD1 as a possible D gene (5 bases). The germline gives CDR1 SGHRS, CDR2 YFSETQ. Between the trimmed V and J ends, which lost 0 bases and 6 bases, there was a span of 7 bases. This CDR3 has 14 residues. The CDR3 here is CASSLEGFNSPLHF. CDR3 bases: TGCGCCAGCAGCTTGGAGGGGTTTAATTCACCCCTCCACTTT.

This clone was seen just once. The chain couples TRBV7-9 to TRBJ1-1; D is uncertain. Between the trimmed V and J ends, which lost 5 bases and 0 bases, there was a span of 7 bases. CDR1 and CDR2 (germline): SEHNR, FQNEAQ (reference sequence). The CDR3 consists of 13 residues. This CDR3 reads CASSPQMNTEAFF. The CDR3 DNA follows: TGTGCCAGCAGCCCCCAGATGAACACTGAAGCTTTCTTT.

This chain links TRBV5-4 with TRBJ2-3; D is uncertain. Germline loops: CDR1 SGHNT, CDR2 YYREEE (reference sequence). The CDR3 runs to 13 residues. Trimming stripped 1 base from V and 3 bases from J, with 6 bases between. CDR3 in DNA: TGTGCCAGCAGCTTGCCCGGGACAGATACGCAGTATTTT. Its protein is CASSLPGTDTQYF.

The gene calls are TRBV16 and TRBJ1-6; weak D call: TRBD1 (6 bases). There are 16 residues in the CDR3. The V gene's germline CDR1 is KGHSY and CDR2 FQNENV. Trimming took 4 bases from V and 14 from J, leaving 24 bases between them. The CDR3 nucleotides read TGTGCCAGCAGCCCCCAGGGACCGTCTAAAGGGGGATCCCTCCACTTT. Translated: CASSPQGPSKGGSLHF.

V usage is TRBV9 and J usage is TRBJ2-7; the match to TRBD2 covers 8 bases. Germline CDR1 reads SGDLS; CDR2 reads YYNGEE. The ends lost 0 bases at V and 0 bases at J; junction bases unmatched: 5. This CDR3 is 16 amino acids long. CDR3 in amino acids: CASSVAPTSDSYEQYF. As DNA, the CDR3 is TGTGCCAGCAGCGTAGCACCGACTAGCGACTCCTACGAGCAGTACTTC.

CDR3: CASSPMDRNSGNTIYF. DNA for the CDR3: TGTGCCAGCTCACCCATGGACAGGAACTCTGGAAACACCATATATTTT. V is TRBV18 and J is TRBJ1-3; TRBD1 aligns across 7 bases. This CDR3 has 16 residues. Germline V gives CDR1 KGHSH, CDR2 LQKENI. V trimming: 3 bases; J trimming: 0 bases; junction bases outside the gene matches: 5.

The V and J genes are TRBV7-2 and TRBJ2-1, with TRBD2 identical over 7 bases. Trimming cost V 6 bases and J 0 bases; bases outside gene matches: 5. CDR3 length: 15 residues. Germline-derived CDR1 and CDR2 are SGHTA and FQGNSA. The CDR3: CASSRDYVSYNEQFF. CDR3 DNA: TGTGCCAGCAGTCGGGACTACGTCTCCTACAATGAGCAGTTCTTC.

This chain uses TRBV19 with TRBJ1-1; a weak D match, TRBD1 (5 bases). This CDR3 has 13 amino acids. The germline V gene has CDR1 LNHDA and CDR2 SQIVND (reference sequence). The ends were cut back, 2 bases at V and 6 bases at J, with 10 bases in the middle. CDR3 nucleotide sequence: TGTGCCAGTAGTATACAGGGTCGGGCTGAAGCTTTCTTT. It is translated as CASSIQGRAEAFF. Complete variable domain (other parts from reference TRBV19 and TRBJ1-1): DGGITQSPKYLFRKEGQNVTLSCEQNLNHDAMYWYRQDPGQGLRLIYYSQIVNDFQKGDIAEGYSVSREKKESFPLTVTSAQKNPTAFYLCASSIQGRAEAFFGQGTRLTVV.

This clone appeared a single time. The rearrangement joins TRBV4-1 to TRBJ1-3, with a weak D call TRBD1 (6 bases). This CDR3 region has 18 residues. Trimming removed 1 base from V and 0 bases from J, with 16 bases in between. Germline V gene lookup returns CDR1 MGHRA and CDR2 YSYEKL. CDR3 protein: CASSQVDRGSISGNTIYF. CDR3 coding DNA: TGCGCCAGCAGCCAAGTGGACAGAGGATCTATCTCTGGAAACACCATATATTTT.

This rearrangement joins TRBV4-1 to TRBJ1-1; D ambiguous. The length of the CDR3 is 17 residues. Germline loops: CDR1 MGHRA, CDR2 YSYEKL. V was clipped by 0 bases and J by 1 base, with 15 bases between them. The chain's CDR3 is CASSQEIHGVSNTEAFF. The CDR3 nucleotides are TGCGCCAGCAGCCAAGAAATCCACGGGGTCTCGAACACTGAAGCTTTCTTT.

The CDR3 protein is CASSLNRGYEQYF. In DNA, the CDR3 is TGTGCCAGCAGCTTAAACAGGGGCTACGAGCAGTACTTC. The J gene is TRBJ2-7, the V gene TRBV7-2, with 7 nucleotides matching TRBD1. J lost 3 bases, V lost 2 bases, and 1 base had no gene match. Per germline, CDR1 SGHTA and CDR2 FQGNSA. The CDR3 spans 13 residues. Full variable domain (remainder filled in from reference TRBV7-2 and TRBJ2-7): GAGVSQSPSNKVTEKGKDVELRCDPISGHTALYWYRQSLGQGLEFLIYFQGNSAPDKSGLPSDRFSAERTGGSVSTLTIQRTQQEDSAVYLCASSLNRGYEQYFGPGTRLTVT.